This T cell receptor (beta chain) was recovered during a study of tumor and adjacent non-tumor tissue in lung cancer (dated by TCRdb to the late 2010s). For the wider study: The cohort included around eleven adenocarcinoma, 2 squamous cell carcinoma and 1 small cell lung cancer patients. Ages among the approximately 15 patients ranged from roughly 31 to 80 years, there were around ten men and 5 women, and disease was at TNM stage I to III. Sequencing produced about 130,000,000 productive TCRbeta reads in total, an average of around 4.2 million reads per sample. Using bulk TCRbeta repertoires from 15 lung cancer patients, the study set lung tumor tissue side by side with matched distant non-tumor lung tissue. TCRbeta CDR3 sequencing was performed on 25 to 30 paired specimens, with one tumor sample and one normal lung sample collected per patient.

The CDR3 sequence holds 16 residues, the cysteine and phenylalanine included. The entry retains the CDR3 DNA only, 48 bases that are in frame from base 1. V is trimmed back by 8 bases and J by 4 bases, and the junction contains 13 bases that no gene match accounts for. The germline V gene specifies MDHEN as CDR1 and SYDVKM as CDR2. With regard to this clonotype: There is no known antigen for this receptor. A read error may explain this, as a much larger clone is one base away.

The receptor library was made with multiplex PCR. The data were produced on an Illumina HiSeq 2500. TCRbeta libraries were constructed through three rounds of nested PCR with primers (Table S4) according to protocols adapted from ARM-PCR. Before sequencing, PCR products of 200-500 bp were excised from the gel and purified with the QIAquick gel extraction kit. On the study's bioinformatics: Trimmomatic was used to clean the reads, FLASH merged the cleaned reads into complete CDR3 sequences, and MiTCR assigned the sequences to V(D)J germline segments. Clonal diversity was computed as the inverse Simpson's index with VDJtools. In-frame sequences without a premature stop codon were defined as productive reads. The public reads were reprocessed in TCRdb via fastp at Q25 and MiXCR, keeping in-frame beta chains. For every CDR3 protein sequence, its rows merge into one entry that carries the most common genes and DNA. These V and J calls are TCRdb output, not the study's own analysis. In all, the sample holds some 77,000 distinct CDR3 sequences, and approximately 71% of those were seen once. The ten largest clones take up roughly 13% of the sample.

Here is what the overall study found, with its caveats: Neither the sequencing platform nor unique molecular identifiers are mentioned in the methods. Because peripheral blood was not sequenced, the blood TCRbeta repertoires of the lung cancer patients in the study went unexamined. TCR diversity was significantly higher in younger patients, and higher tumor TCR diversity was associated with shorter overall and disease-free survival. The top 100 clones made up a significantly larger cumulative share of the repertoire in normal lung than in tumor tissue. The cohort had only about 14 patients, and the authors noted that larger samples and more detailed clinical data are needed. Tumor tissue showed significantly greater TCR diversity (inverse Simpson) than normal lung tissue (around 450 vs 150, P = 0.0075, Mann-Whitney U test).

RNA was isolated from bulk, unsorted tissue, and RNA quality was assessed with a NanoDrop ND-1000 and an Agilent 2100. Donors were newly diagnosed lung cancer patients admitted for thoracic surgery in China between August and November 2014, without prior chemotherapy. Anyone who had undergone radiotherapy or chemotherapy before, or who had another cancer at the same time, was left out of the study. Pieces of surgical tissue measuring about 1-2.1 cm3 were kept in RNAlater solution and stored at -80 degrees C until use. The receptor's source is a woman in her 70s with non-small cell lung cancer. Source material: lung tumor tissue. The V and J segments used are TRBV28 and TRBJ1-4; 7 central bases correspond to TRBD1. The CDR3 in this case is CASVQGGTESNEKLFF. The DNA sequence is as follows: TGTGCCAGCGTCCAAGGCGGGACAGAGAGTAATGAAAAACTGTTTTTT.